Following are 6 T cell receptor beta chains from one sample sequenced in a study of blood T cell repertoires in COVID-19 (dated by TCRdb to about 2020). Libraries were constructed by the immunoSEQ multiplex PCR assay. In its TCRdb copy, this immuneACCESS table keeps in-frame sequences only and misses some clones. Where compared with another copy, unresolved V genes explain less than half of these, and the others have no known cause. The sample has fewer than 120,000 clones on record, under 75% of them singletons. The ten largest clonotypes hold around 7.3% of the sample. The sequenced sample consisted of peripheral blood. The origin of the receptors is a woman in her fifties or sixties with acute or convalescent COVID-19.

The rearrangement links TRBV14 to TRBJ1-1; tentatively, D is TRBD1 (6 bases). The CDR3 is made up of 13 amino acids. Germline CDR1 and CDR2: SGHDN and FVKESK. The germline V and J ends were trimmed by 2 bases and 5 bases, with 9 bases remaining between them. The chain's CDR3 is CASSQRTGTEAFF. CDR3 in DNA: TGTGCCAGCAGCCAACGTACAGGGACTGAAGCTTTCTTT. Using reference TRBV14 and TRBJ1-1 for the parts outside the CDR3, the full variable domain is EAGVTQFPSHSVIEKGQTVTLRCDPISGHDNLYWYRRVMGKEIKFLLHFVKESKQDESGMPNNRFLAERTGGTYSTLKVQPAELEDSGVYFCASSQRTGTEAFFGQGTRLTVV.

The V call is TRBV19, the J call TRBJ1-2; 7 bases line up with TRBD1. Trimming took 5 bases from V and 5 from J; bases not matched to a gene: 14. This CDR3 comprises 16 residues. Germline V gene lookup returns CDR1 LNHDA and CDR2 SQIVND (reference sequence). CDR3 nucleotides: TGTGCCAGTAGTTCTTTTTACGGAGGGGGCGCGTATGGCTACACCTTC. Protein sequence: CASSSFYGGGAYGYTF.

CDR3 nucleotides: TGTGCCAGCAGCCCGACAGGGGGGTTAAAAGCTTTCTTT. Its translation is CASSPTGGLKAFF. J is TRBJ1-1 and V is TRBV11-2; 9 positions match TRBD1. The V segment lost 5 bases and the J segment 9 bases; nucleotides outside the gene matches: 7. CDR1 SGHAT and CDR2 FQNNGV come from the germline V gene. This CDR3 has 13 residues.

The V and J genes are TRBV11-1 and TRBJ1-2; 7 bases line up with TRBD1. Germline V gene data show CDR1 as SGHAT and CDR2 as FQDESV (reference sequence). V was clipped by 5 bases and J by 8 bases; unmatched bases: 11. The CDR3 sequence is 14 residues long. CDR3 sequence: CASSAGTAFGGYTF. The CDR3 DNA follows: TGTGCCAGCAGCGCCGGGACAGCGTTTGGAGGCTACACCTTC.

The chain carries TRBV28 and TRBJ1-1; no reliable D call. The CDR3 has 12 residues. With 6 bases removed from V and 1 base from J, the gap between germline ends came to 6 bases. From germline, CDR1 is MDHEN and CDR2 SYDVKM. In DNA, the CDR3 is TGTGCCAGCAGATACACGAACACTGAAGCTTTCTTT. Protein: CASRYTNTEAFF.

The V and J genes are TRBV18 and TRBJ1-2, with D unclear. The V and J ends lost 0 bases and 1 base respectively, with 9 bases between them. Germline assignment: CDR1 KGHSH and CDR2 LQKENI. The CDR3 covers 15 residues. The CDR3, as DNA: TGTGCCAGCTCACCACCGTTAAACAGTAACTATGGCTACACCTTC. The encoded protein is CASSPPLNSNYGYTF.